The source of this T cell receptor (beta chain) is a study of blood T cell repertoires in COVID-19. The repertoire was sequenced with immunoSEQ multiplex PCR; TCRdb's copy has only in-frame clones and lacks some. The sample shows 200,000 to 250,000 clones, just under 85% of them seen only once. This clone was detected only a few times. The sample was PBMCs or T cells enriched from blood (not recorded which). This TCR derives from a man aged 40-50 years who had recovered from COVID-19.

The CDR3 DNA reads TGCGCCAGCAGTGAATCTCTAGCGGTGTCCTACAATGAGCAGTTCTTC. It is translated as CASSESLAVSYNEQFF. V usage is TRBV10-1 and J usage is TRBJ2-1; 7 bases are a match to TRBD2. This CDR3 region has 16 residues. Germline CDR1 WNHNN, CDR2 SYGVQD (reference sequence). V was clipped by 3 bases and J by 1 base; unmatched bases: 6.